What follows describes a single T cell receptor (beta chain). Its target is not known. The entry originates in a study of cytomegalovirus exposure and HLA in healthy donors. Study conclusions and caveats: In a later analysis, an Asian-associated ancestry cluster reportedly showed fewer N-insertions than the roughly 650-donor mean.

PCR used 60 Vbeta primers and 13 Jbeta primers. Method: immunoSEQ multiplex PCR; TCRdb's copy keeps in-frame clones and lacks some. This table has some 100,000 clones, about 68% appearing once. Material for sequencing was PBMCs. The TCR sequence derives from a male donor in good health and CMV-seropositive.

CDR3 sequence: CASSFDGVIWQYF. DNA of the CDR3: TGTGCCAGCAGCTTTGACGGGGTTATCTGGCAGTACTTC. The chain employs TRBV11-2 and TRBJ2-7; maybe TRBD2 (5 bases). Trimming removed 3 bases at V and 9 bases at J, with 15 bases between. Germline CDR1 is SGHAT and CDR2 is FQNNGV. CDR3 size: 13 residues.